The 21 T cell receptor beta chains presented below share a single source sample, sequenced in a study of control samples from healthy donors and cancer patients. Using immunoSEQ multiplex PCR, the repertoire was profiled, and TCRdb retains in-frame clones only, with some absent. The sample holds roughly 38,000 clones, over 65% seen once. What was sequenced was blood. Every receptor here comes from a man in his fifties or sixties in good health.

V and J are TRBV2 and TRBJ1-3; possible D gene TRBD1, 5 bases. V dropped 6 bases and J dropped 0 bases, with 9 bases sitting between them. CDR1 and CDR2 (germline): SNHLY, FYNNEI. This CDR3 has 14 amino acids. The CDR3 DNA is TGTGCCAGCAGCGAGACAGTCTCTGGAAACACCATATATTTT. It is translated as CASSETVSGNTIYF.

The rearrangement joins TRBV5-1 to TRBJ1-1; D may be TRBD1 (6 bases). Trimming pared 0 bases from V and 3 bases from J, leaving 9 bases between. The CDR3 spans 14 residues. Germline V gene data show CDR1 as SGHRS and CDR2 as YFSETQ. CDR3 protein: CASSLAQGHTEAFF. The CDR3 DNA is TGCGCCAGCAGCTTGGCCCAGGGGCACACTGAAGCTTTCTTT.

The chain has TRBV4-3 and TRBJ2-6; 8 nucleotides line up with TRBD1. The J segment lost 12 bases and the V segment lost 3 bases, leaving 10 bases of the junction unmatched. Germline loops: CDR1 LGHNA, CDR2 YSLEER. The CDR3 runs to 15 residues. CDR3 nucleotide sequence: TGCGCCAGCAGCCAGGTTGGTGGACAGGGCAGCGTCCTGACTTTC. Residues: CASSQVGGQGSVLTF.

A few counts support this clone. The chain employs TRBV5-1 and TRBJ2-1; 9 bases fit TRBD2. The CDR3 has 14 residues. After removal of 3 bases from V and 10 bases from J, the junction contained 8 bases not matched to a gene. Germline V gene data show CDR1 as SGHRS and CDR2 as YFSETQ. The CDR3 nucleotides read TGCGCCAGCAGCTCGATAGCGGGAGCAGGCGAGCAGTTCTTC. Amino acids: CASSSIAGAGEQFF. The variable domain in full, completed from reference TRBV5-1 and TRBJ2-1, reads KAGVTQTPRYLIKTRGQQVTLSCSPISGHRSVSWYQQTPGQGLQFLFEYFSETQRNKGNFPGRFSGRQFSNSRSEMNVSTLELGDSALYLCASSSIAGAGEQFFGPGTRLTVL.

J is TRBJ1-2 and V is TRBV27; 8 bases line up with TRBD1. This CDR3 has 13 residues. CDR1 is MNHEY and CDR2 is SMNVEV in the germline V gene (reference sequence). Trimming cost V 9 bases and J 0 bases; bases outside gene matches: 3. The CDR3 here is CASGQGPNYGYTF. CDR3 nucleotides: TGTGCCAGTGGACAGGGCCCTAACTATGGCTACACCTTC.

In this sample, this clone turned up a few times. This chain links TRBV9 with TRBJ2-5; TRBD2 matches at 10 bases. The CDR3 is 15 residues long. Germline V gene data show CDR1 as SGDLS and CDR2 as YYNGEE. Germline trimming cut 3 bases from V and 4 bases from J; bases unmatched to any gene: 6. In nucleotides, the CDR3 is TGTGCCAGCAGCGAGGGACTAGCGCGACGAGAGACCCAGTACTTC. Translation gives CASSEGLARRETQYF.

This chain uses TRBV5-6 with TRBJ1-2; D call uncertain. The CDR3 spans 14 residues. V shed 0 bases and J shed 4 bases, with 10 bases lying between them. The germline V gene has CDR1 SGHDT and CDR2 YYEEEE. The CDR3 sequence: CASSLEGRPYGYTF. CDR3 bases: TGTGCCAGCAGCTTGGAGGGTAGACCCTATGGCTACACCTTC.

V usage is TRBV7-9 and J usage is TRBJ2-1; the match to TRBD2 covers 7 bases. Germline V lookup: CDR1 SEHNR, CDR2 FQNEAQ (reference sequence). V dropped 6 bases and J dropped 1; count of bases not matched to a gene: 6. CDR3 size: 15 residues. The CDR3 here is CASSGSGDSYNEQFF. The CDR3 bases are TGTGCCAGCAGTGGGAGCGGGGATTCCTACAATGAGCAGTTCTTC.

This clone was seen only a few times. This rearrangement joins TRBV19 to TRBJ1-2; 8 nucleotides match TRBD1. Trimming took 3 bases from V and 4 from J; bases not matched to a gene: 7. From germline, CDR1 is LNHDA and CDR2 SQIVND (reference sequence). The CDR3 sequence is 15 residues long. Here the CDR3 DNA reads TGTGCCAGTAGTATCGGAGGGACAGGCGTCTATGGCTACACCTTC. It encodes CASSIGGTGVYGYTF.

The chain uses TRBV18 and TRBJ1-1; D is possibly TRBD1 (5 bases). The CDR3 runs 14 residues. Germline lookup yields CDR1 KGHSH and CDR2 LQKENI. V was trimmed by 3 bases and J by 2 bases, leaving 10 bases between them. CDR3 bases: TGTGCCAGCTCACCGGGGGGGGGTAACACTGAAGCTTTCTTT. Residues: CASSPGGGNTEAFF. Supplemented by reference TRBV18 and TRBJ1-1, the full variable domain reads NAGVMQNPRHLVRRRGQEARLRCSPMKGHSHVYWYRQLPEEGLKFMVYLQKENIIDESGMPKERFSAEFPKEGPSILRIQQVVRGDSAAYFCASSPGGGNTEAFFGQGTRLTVV.

This chain uses TRBV6-4 with TRBJ2-3; no clear D gene. This CDR3 is built from 16 residues. CDR1 and CDR2 from the germline V gene are MRHNA and SNTAGT. V shed 5 bases and J shed 2 bases, with 17 bases lying between them. The CDR3 reads CASSPGFLKTTDTQYF. The DNA for the CDR3 is TGTGCCAGCAGTCCTGGATTCCTTAAAACCACAGATACGCAGTATTTT.

The chain carries TRBV28 and TRBJ2-5; 12 bases map to TRBD1. The J call is uncertain, as TRBJ2-7 better fits the DNA end. The CDR3 is 19 residues long. Germline loops: CDR1 MDHEN, CDR2 SYDVKM. The chain's CDR3 is CASSLGTGGRRPSSYEQYF. The CDR3 DNA follows: TGTGCCAGCAGTTTGGGGACAGGGGGCCGTCGCCCGAGCTCCTACGAGCAGTACTTC.

Only a few counts were recorded for this clone. V is TRBV28 and J is TRBJ2-7; D is unclear. Per germline, CDR1 MDHEN and CDR2 SYDVKM. Trimming took 6 bases from V and 5 from J, leaving 11 bases between them. The CDR3 has 12 amino acids. The CDR3 region has the DNA TGTGCCAGCAGGACAACAGCGAACGAGCAGTACTTC. Translated: CASRTTANEQYF. Full variable domain (remainder filled in from reference TRBV28 and TRBJ2-7): DVKVTQSSRYLVKRTGEKVFLECVQDMDHENMFWYRQDPGLGLRLIYFSYDVKMKEKGDIPEGYSVSREKKERFSLILESASTNQTSMYLCASRTTANEQYFGPGTRLTVT.

J is TRBJ2-2 and V is TRBV2; TRBD2 is a possible D gene (7 bases). The germline CDR1 and CDR2 sequences are SNHLY and FYNNEI. The CDR3 has 21 amino acids. Trimming took 3 bases from V and 4 from J, leaving 30 bases between them. Here the CDR3 reads CASSENKRGGQGGFGTGELFF. CDR3 nucleotide sequence: TGTGCCAGCAGTGAGAATAAGAGGGGGGGCCAGGGAGGTTTTGGCACCGGGGAGCTGTTTTTT. The complete variable domain, with remaining parts taken from reference TRBV2 and TRBJ2-2, reads EPEVTQTPSHQVTQMGQEVILRCVPISNHLYFYWYRQILGQKVEFLVSFYNNEISEKSEIFDDQFSVERPDGSNFTLKIRSTKLEDSAMYFCASSENKRGGQGGFGTGELFFGEGSRLTVL.

The rearrangement links TRBV10-2 to TRBJ2-6; the D is unclear. V was shortened by 0 bases and J by 1 base, with 7 bases between the two germline ends. The germline gives CDR1 WSHSY, CDR2 SAAADI. The CDR3 runs to 16 residues. The CDR3, as DNA: TGCGCCAGCAGTGAGTCGATTTTTTCTGGGGCCAACGTCCTGACTTTC. This encodes CASSESIFSGANVLTF.

Here the CDR3 DNA reads TGTGCCAGCAGCCCGGTGGTCGGGGGTGAGCAGTTCTTC. This encodes CASSPVVGGEQFF. V usage is TRBV27 and J usage is TRBJ2-1, with a weak D call TRBD2 (6 bases). Trimming pared 6 bases from V and 9 bases from J, leaving 15 bases between. The CDR3 is made up of 13 amino acids. Germline loops: CDR1 MNHEY, CDR2 SMNVEV (reference sequence).

The chain couples TRBV30 to TRBJ2-2; D is possibly TRBD1 or TRBD2 (5 bases each). Trimming stripped 5 bases from V and 2 bases from J, with 15 bases between. The CDR3 consists of 15 residues. The germline CDR1 and CDR2 sequences are GTSNPN and SVGIG (reference sequence). The CDR3 region is CAWGGSSLNTGELFF. Here the CDR3 DNA reads TGTGCCTGGGGGGGATCATCCTTAAACACCGGGGAGCTGTTTTTT. Drawing the rest from reference TRBV30 and TRBJ2-2, the complete variable domain is SQTIHQWPATLVQPVGSPLSLECTVEGTSNPNLYWYRQAAGRGLQLLFYSVGIGQISSEVPQNLSASRPQDRQFILSSKKLLLSDSGFYLCAWGGSSLNTGELFFGEGSRLTVL.

The J gene is TRBJ1-4, the V gene TRBV24-1; D perhaps matches TRBD1 (6 bases). The CDR3 loop spans 16 amino acids. Looked up from germline, CDR1 is KGHDR and CDR2 is SFDVKD. V lost 3 bases, J lost 2 bases, and 12 bases lay in between. CDR3 in DNA: TGTGCCACCAGTGATATCAACAGGGTTACTAATGAAAAACTGTTTTTT. It codes for CATSDINRVTNEKLFF.

V and J are TRBV25-1 and TRBJ1-1; 7 bases fit TRBD1. With 4 bases clipped from V and 5 bases from J, the junction kept 4 bases outside the gene matches. Germline CDR1 is MGHDK and CDR2 is SYGVNS. CDR3 length: 13 residues. CDR3 residues: CASSGQGRTEAFF. In DNA, the CDR3 is TGTGCCAGCAGTGGACAGGGTAGGACTGAAGCTTTCTTT. Together with reference TRBV25-1 and TRBJ1-1, the CDR3 gives the full variable domain: EADIYQTPRYLVIGTGKKITLECSQTMGHDKMYWYQQDPGMELHLIHYSYGVNSTEKGDLSSESTVSRIRTEHFPLTLESARPSHTSQYLCASSGQGRTEAFFGQGTRLTVV.

The count of this clone is one. This rearrangement joins TRBV3-1 (or the pseudogene TRBV3-2) to TRBJ1-1; unclear D gene. CDR1 and CDR2 (germline): LGHDT, YNNKEL (reference sequence). This CDR3 is 13 amino acids long. The germline V and J ends were trimmed by 4 bases and 1 base, with 7 bases remaining between them. The CDR3 is CASSLRENTEAFF. The DNA for the CDR3 is TGTGCCAGCAGCCTAAGGGAGAACACTGAAGCTTTCTTT.

The CDR3 is CASSRGLPGPNSPLHF. DNA for the CDR3: TGCGCCAGCAGCCGAGGTTTACCGGGGCCTAATTCACCCCTCCACTTT. The rearrangement uses TRBV4-3 and TRBJ1-6, with D possibly matching TRBD1 (5 bases). The V gene's germline CDR1 is LGHNA and CDR2 YSLEER. V lost 4 bases and J 6 bases, leaving 16 bases between the germline ends. The length of the CDR3 is 16 residues.